This T cell receptor beta chain originates from a study of blood T cell repertoires in COVID-19 (dated by TCRdb to 2020 to 2022). Turning to the overall study: Samples from collaborators originated in the United States, Italy and Spain and spanned both the acute and convalescent phases of COVID-19. The prospective study material was composed of cDNA or gDNA derived from T cells, B-cell-depleted T cells, or PBMCs. The dataset comprised deeply sampled blood TCRbeta repertoires from subjects exposed to, actively infected with, or recovered from COVID-19. The repertoires were released in a freely available public database meant as a resource for research on the immune response to SARS-CoV-2. Samples came from the ongoing ImmuneRACE study (first 160 participants) plus 1,254 subjects from 6 global collaborators. A de-identified subject ID, COVID-19 status, age in years and sex were almost always included in the sample metadata. Where available, HLA class I and class II types were taken from metadata supplied by the sample provider and were not determined by assay-based typing.

Study-wide conclusions, independent of this receptor: Clinical and demographic metadata were provided uncurated, with the amount varying by source and participant.

TCRbeta CDR3 regions were amplified from genomic DNA using the immunoSEQ Assay, a bias-controlled multiplex PCR. From the authors' description of their analysis: The number of nucleated cells in each sample was estimated from the amplification of reference gene primers within the assay. Sequence reads were collapsed and filtered to measure the absolute abundance of every unique TCRbeta CDR3 rearrangement. For each sample, productive Simpson clonality was calculated by taking the square root of Simpson's diversity index across productive rearrangements. Not all clones reach the TCRdb copy of this immuneACCESS table, which keeps in-frame sequences only. Checked studies attribute under half of the gap to unresolved V genes and leave the rest unexplained. Clonal size and the V and J genes are those of that table, whereas D and trimming came from the DNA. This sample comprises about 270,000 clones, 88% of them detected only once. Of the sample, around 3% falls within the top ten clones.

Concerning this clone: Its target antigen remains unknown. Base qualities are not provided; no much larger clone lies one nucleotide away.

Participants in the prospective study were enrolled through a virtual design, were aged about 18 to 89 years, and lived in fewer than 30 United States geographic areas. In the prospective study, participants were assigned to cohorts based on the clinical history participants reported in a screening survey and a study questionnaire. ImmuneRACE Cohort 3 recovered participants were defined by two consecutive negative NP/OP PCR tests, healthcare professional clearance, or symptom resolution. Each participant in the prospective study had whole blood, serum and a nasopharyngeal or oropharyngeal swab collected by mobile phlebotomists. Over a roughly 2-month period, participants in the prospective study had the option of providing additional blood draws and questionnaires. Prospective study blood samples were shipped either frozen or at room temperature before DNA extraction. This clonotype originated in a woman aged 50 to 60 who had recovered from COVID-19. The sample comprised PBMCs or T cells enriched from blood (not recorded which).

The DNA sequence is TGTGCCAGCAGCCAAGGGGGAGTTAACTATGGCTACACCTTC. Translated, this gives CASSQGGVNYGYTF. Recombination connected TRBV3-1 (or the pseudogene TRBV3-2) to TRBJ1-2; the D gene assignment is ambiguous. The trim is 1 base for V and 1 base for J, with a gap of 7 bases between the germline ends. From a lookup of the germline V gene (reference sequence), CDR1 and CDR2 are LGHDT and YNNKEL. CDR3 length: 14 amino acids, cysteine to phenylalanine. The read is trimmed to its CDR3 DNA, 42 bases read in frame from base 1.